This T cell receptor (beta chain) was captured in a study of PD-1 blockade in mismatch repair-deficient tumors. Every patient had mismatch repair deficiency by PCR or immunohistochemistry. TCRs were sequenced from three patients responding to pembrolizumab. The CDR3 is made up of 10 amino acids. V gave up 1 base and J gave up 7 bases, with 2 bases separating them. Germline V lookup: CDR1 GTSNPN, CDR2 SVGIG (reference sequence). Produced via immunoSEQ multiplex PCR; TCRdb's table is partial and in-frame only. The table has approximately 25,000 clones, under 85% seen once. This clonotype was sampled from an adult with mismatch repair-deficient cancer. The source was peripheral blood, collected 12 weeks after starting pembrolizumab. The chain employs TRBV30 and TRBJ2-1, with D hard to call. The CDR3 nucleotides read TGTGCCTGGAGTGAGAATGAGCAGTTCTTC. This sequence encodes CAWSENEQFF.